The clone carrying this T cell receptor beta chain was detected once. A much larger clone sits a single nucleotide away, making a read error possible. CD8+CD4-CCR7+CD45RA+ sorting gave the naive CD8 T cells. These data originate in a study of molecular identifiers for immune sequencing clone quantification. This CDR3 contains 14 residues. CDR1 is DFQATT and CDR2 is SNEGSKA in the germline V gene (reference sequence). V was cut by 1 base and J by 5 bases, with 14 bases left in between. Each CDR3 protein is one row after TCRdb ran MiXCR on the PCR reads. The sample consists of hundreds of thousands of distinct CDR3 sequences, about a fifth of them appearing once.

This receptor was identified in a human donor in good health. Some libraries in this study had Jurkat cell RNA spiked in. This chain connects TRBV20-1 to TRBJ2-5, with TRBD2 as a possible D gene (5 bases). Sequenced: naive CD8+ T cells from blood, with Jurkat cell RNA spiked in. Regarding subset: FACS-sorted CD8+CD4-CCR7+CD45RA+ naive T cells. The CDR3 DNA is TGCAGTGCTAGAGCAGGCGGGCAGGTCGAGACCCAGTACTTC. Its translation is CSARAGGQVETQYF.